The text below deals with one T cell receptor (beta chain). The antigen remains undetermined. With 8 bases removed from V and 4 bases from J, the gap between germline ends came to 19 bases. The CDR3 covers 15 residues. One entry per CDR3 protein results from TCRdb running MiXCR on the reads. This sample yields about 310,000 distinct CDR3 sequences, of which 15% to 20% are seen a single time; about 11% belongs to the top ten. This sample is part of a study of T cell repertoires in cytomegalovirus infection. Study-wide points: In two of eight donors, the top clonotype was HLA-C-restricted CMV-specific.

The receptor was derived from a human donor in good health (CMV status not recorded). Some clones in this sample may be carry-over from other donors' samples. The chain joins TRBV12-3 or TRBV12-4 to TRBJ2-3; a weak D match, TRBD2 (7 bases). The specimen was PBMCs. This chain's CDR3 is CASSPSGGGSDTQYF. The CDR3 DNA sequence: TGTGCCAGCTCCCCGTCGGGGGGCGGTTCAGATACGCAGTATTTT.